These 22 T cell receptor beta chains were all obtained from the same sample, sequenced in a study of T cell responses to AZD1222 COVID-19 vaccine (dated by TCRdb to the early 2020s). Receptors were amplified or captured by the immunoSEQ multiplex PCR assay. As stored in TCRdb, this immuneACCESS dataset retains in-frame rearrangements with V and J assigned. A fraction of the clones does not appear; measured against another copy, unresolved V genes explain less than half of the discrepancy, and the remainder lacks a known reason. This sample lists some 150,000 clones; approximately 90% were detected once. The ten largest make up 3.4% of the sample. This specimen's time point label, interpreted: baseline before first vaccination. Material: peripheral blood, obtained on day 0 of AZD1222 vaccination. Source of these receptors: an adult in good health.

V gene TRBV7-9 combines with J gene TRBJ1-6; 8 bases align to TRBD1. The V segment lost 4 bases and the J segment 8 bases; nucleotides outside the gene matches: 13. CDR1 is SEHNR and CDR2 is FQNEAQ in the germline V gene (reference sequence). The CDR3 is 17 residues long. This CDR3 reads CASSSPPGQGRYSPLHF. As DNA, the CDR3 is TGTGCCAGCAGCTCCCCCCCCGGACAGGGAAGGTATTCACCCCTCCACTTT.

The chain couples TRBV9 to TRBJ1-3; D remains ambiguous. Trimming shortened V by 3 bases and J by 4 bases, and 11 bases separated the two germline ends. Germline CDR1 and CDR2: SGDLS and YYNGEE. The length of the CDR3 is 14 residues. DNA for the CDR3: TGTGCCAGCAGCGCCCACGGATCCGGAAACACCATATATTTT. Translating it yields CASSAHGSGNTIYF.

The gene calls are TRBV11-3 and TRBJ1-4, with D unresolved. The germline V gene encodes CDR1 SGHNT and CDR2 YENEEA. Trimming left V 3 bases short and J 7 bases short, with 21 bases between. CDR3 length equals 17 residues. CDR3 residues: CASSFGRSNSEIEKLFF. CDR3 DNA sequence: TGTGCCAGCAGCTTCGGTCGGAGTAACAGTGAGATTGAAAAACTGTTTTTT.

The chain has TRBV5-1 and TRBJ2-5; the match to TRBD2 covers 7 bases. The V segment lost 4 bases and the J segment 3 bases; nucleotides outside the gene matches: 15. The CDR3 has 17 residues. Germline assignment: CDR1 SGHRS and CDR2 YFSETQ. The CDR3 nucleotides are TGCGCCAGCAGCGGAGGGTCACCGGGACTAATAAAAGAGACCCAGTACTTC. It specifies CASSGGSPGLIKETQYF.

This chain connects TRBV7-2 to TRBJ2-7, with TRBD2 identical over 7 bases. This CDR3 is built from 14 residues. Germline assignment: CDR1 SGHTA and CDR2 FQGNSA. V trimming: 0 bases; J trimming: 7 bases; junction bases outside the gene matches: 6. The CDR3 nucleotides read TGTGCCAGCAGCTTAGCTGGGGCCGGGAGGGAGCAGTACTTC. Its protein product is CASSLAGAGREQYF.

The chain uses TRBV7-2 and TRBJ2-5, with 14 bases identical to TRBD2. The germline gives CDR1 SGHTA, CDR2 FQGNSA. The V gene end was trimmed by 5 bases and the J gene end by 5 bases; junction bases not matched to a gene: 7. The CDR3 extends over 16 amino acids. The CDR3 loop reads CASSPRTSGGPETQYF. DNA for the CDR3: TGTGCCAGCAGCCCTCGGACTAGCGGGGGGCCGGAGACCCAGTACTTC.

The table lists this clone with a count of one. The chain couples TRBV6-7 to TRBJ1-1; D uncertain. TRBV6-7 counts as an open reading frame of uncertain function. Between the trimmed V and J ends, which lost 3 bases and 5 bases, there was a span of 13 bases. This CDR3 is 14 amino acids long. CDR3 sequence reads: CASSYSATKTEAFF. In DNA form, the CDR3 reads TGTGCCAGCAGTTATTCCGCCACTAAGACTGAAGCTTTCTTT.

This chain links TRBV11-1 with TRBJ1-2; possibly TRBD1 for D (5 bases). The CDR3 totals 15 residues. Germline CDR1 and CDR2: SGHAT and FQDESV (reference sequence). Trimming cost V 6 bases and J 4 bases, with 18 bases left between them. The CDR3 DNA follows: TGTGCCAGCAGTCTTTCCAGGGCCGGGGGCTATGGCTACACCTTC. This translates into CASSLSRAGGYGYTF. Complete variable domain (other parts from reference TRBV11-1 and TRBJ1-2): EAEVAQSPRYKITEKSQAVAFWCDPISGHATLYWYRQILGQGPELLVQFQDESVVDDSQLPKDRFSAERLKGVDSTLKIQPAELGDSAMYLCASSLSRAGGYGYTFGSGTRLTVV.

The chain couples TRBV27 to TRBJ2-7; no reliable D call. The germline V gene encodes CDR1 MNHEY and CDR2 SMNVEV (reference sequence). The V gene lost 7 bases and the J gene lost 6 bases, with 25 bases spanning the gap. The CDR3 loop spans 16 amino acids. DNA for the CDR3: TGTGCCAGCACTCTCCTTGTCCCGGGCCCCTTGGGCGAGCAGTACTTC. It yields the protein CASTLLVPGPLGEQYF.

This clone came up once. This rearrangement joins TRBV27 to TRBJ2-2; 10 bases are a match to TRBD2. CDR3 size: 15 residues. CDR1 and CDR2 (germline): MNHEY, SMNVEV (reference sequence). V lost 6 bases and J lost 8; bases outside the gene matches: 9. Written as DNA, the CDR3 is TGTGCCAGCAGACTAGCGGGGAGGGATGCGGGGGAGCTGTTTTTT. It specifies CASRLAGRDAGELFF.

The CDR3 loop is CACTGTSSTDTQYF. DNA for the CDR3: TGTGCCTGCACCGGGACTAGCAGCACAGATACGCAGTATTTT. The V gene is TRBV30, the J gene TRBJ2-3; TRBD2 agrees at 9 bases. This CDR3 region has 14 residues. V shed 6 bases and J 0 bases; nucleotides not matched to a gene: 4. Germline loops: CDR1 GTSNPN, CDR2 SVGIG (reference sequence).

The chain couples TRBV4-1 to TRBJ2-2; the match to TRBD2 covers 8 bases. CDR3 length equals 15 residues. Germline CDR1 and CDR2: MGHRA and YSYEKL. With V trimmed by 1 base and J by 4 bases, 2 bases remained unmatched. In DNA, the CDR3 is TGCGCCAGCAGCCAAGGCGGGGGGCTCACCGGGGAGCTGTTTTTT. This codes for CASSQGGGLTGELFF.

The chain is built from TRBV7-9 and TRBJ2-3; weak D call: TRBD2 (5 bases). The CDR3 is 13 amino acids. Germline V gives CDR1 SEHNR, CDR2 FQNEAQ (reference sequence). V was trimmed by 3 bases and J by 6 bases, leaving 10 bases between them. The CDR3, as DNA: TGTGCCAGCAGCTTCGGGGAGCTGGATACGCAGTATTTT. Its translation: CASSFGELDTQYF.

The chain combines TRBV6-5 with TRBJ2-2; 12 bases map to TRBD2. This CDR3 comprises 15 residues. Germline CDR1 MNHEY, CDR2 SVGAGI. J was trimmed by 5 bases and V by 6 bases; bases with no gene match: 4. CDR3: CASSLAGGQTGELFF. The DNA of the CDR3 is TGTGCCAGCAGCCTAGCGGGGGGGCAGACCGGGGAGCTGTTTTTT.

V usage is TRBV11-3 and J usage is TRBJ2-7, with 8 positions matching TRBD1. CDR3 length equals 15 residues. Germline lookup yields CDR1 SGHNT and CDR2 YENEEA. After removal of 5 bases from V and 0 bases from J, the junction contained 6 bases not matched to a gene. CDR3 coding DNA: TGTGCCAGCAGCCCCAGGGACAGGAGCTCCTACGAGCAGTACTTC. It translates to CASSPRDRSSYEQYF. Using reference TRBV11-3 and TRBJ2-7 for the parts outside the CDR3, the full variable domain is EAGVVQSPRYKIIEKKQPVAFWCNPISGHNTLYWYLQNLGQGPELLIRYENEEAVDDSQLPKDRFSAERLKGVDSTLKIQPAELGDSAVYLCASSPRDRSSYEQYFGPGTRLTVT.

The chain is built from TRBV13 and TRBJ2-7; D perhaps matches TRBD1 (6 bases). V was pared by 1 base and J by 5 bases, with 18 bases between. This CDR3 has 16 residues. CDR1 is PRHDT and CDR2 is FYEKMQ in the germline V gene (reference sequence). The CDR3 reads CASSLEAGAQRHEQYF. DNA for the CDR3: TGTGCCAGCAGCTTAGAGGCAGGGGCTCAGAGACACGAGCAGTACTTC.

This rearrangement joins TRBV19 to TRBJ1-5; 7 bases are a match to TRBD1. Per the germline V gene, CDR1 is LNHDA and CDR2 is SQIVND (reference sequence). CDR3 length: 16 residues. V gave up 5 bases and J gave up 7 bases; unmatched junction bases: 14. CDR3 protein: CASSVQGNLGGQPQHF. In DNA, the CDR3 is TGTGCCAGTAGTGTACAGGGGAACTTGGGAGGCCAGCCCCAGCATTTT.

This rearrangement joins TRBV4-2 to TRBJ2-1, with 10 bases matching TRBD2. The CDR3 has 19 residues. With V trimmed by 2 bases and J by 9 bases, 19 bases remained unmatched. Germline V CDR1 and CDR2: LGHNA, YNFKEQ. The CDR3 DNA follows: TGTGCCAGCAGCCAATCCGCGTCTTTGCTAGCGGGGGCGGCGGGTGAGCAGTTCTTC. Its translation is CASSQSASLLAGAAGEQFF.

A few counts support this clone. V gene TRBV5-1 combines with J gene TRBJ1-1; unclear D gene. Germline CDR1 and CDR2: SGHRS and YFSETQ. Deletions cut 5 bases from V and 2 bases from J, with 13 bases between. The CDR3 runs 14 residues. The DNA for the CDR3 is TGCGCCAGCAGACCCACCACGGGAAACACTGAAGCTTTCTTT. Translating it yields CASRPTTGNTEAFF.

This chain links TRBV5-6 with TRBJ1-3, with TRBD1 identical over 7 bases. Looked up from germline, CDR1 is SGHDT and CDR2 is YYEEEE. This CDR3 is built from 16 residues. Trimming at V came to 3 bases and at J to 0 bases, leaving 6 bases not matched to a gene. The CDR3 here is CASSWDSSRSGNTIYF. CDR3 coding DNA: TGTGCCAGCAGCTGGGACAGTTCCCGCTCTGGAAACACCATATATTTT.

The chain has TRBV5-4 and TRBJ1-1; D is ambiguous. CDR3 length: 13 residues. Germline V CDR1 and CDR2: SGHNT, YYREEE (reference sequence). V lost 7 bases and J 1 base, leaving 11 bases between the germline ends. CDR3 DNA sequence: TGTGCCAGCCTCCGGACGGGGAACACTGAAGCTTTCTTT. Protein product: CASLRTGNTEAFF.

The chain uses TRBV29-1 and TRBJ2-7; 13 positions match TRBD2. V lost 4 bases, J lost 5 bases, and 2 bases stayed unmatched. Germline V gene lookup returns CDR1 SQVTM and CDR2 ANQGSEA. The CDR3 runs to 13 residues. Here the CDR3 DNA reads TGCAGCGTTGGACTAGCGGGAGGCGACGAGCAGTACTTC. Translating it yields CSVGLAGGDEQYF.